These T cell receptor beta chains were read from a single sample in a study of cytomegalovirus exposure and HLA in healthy donors. TCRdb's table, derived via immunoSEQ multiplex PCR, lists solely in-frame clones and lacks some. The repertoire holds approximately 160,000 clones, with about 89% as singletons. Sequenced sample: PBMCs. The receptors derive from a young woman in good health and CMV-seropositive. Both conserved end residues are part of each CDR3. Rows may omit the clone size; those that give it use once, few, many or a size class.

clone_size: NA; v_call: TRBV18; cdr3_aa: CASSPLDTRNTDTQYF
clone_size: NA; v_call: TRBV19; cdr3_aa: CASSIEDYSNQPQHF
clone_size: few; v_call: TRBV4-2; cdr3_aa: CASSQDLPGASYEQYF
clone_size: NA; v_call: TRBV7-2; cdr3_aa: CASFEADGNQPQHF
clone_size: NA; v_call: TRBV6-6; cdr3_aa: CASSPFGGSPYEQYF
clone_size: once; v_call: TRBV27; cdr3_aa: CASRWRLAGRSSYNEQFF
clone_size: NA; v_call: TRBV19; cdr3_aa: CASAKQGVSYEQYF
clone_size: NA; v_call: TRBV28; cdr3_aa: CASSLVRSIQRYEQFF
clone_size: few; v_call: TRBV5-4; cdr3_aa: CASSLSGLAGVREQYF
clone_size: few; v_call: TRBV6-5; cdr3_aa: CASSYRQGGGYTF
clone_size: NA; v_call: TRBV18; cdr3_aa: CASSPRTGDSPLHF
clone_size: NA; v_call: TRBV7-2; cdr3_aa: CASSLAGGRAYEQYF
clone_size: NA; v_call: TRBV7-9; cdr3_aa: CASSLSPGLAGSTDTQYF
clone_size: NA; v_call: TRBV11-1; cdr3_aa: CASSLELGRAGPSDGYTF
clone_size: NA; v_call: TRBV27; cdr3_aa: CASSLPMLAGKYNEQFF
clone_size: NA; v_call: TRBV27; cdr3_aa: CASSFGPEGYEQYF
clone_size: NA; v_call: TRBV6-5; cdr3_aa: CASSYSPSGPYEQYF
clone_size: few; v_call: TRBV14; cdr3_aa: CASTDEQYF
clone_size: NA; v_call: TRBV19; cdr3_aa: CASSGLAGYNEQFF
clone_size: NA; v_call: TRBV28; cdr3_aa: CASSFSGRAYEQYF
clone_size: NA; v_call: TRBV19; cdr3_aa: CASSTDRGHGYTF
clone_size: NA; v_call: TRBV5-4; cdr3_aa: CASSSPVAKGNEQFF
clone_size: NA; v_call: TRBV7-9; cdr3_aa: CASSRWAETQYF
clone_size: NA; v_call: TRBV14; cdr3_aa: CASSQRGRRGYTF
clone_size: NA; v_call: TRBV7-9; cdr3_aa: CASSSTGVARYGYTF
clone_size: NA; v_call: TRBV7-2; cdr3_aa: CASSPYRGVGTGELFF
clone_size: NA; v_call: TRBV6-4; cdr3_aa: CASSDGRQGQGFVDEQFF
clone_size: NA; v_call: TRBV6-5; cdr3_aa: CASSYSTLAGGHEQYF
clone_size: NA; v_call: TRBV5-1; cdr3_aa: CASSFYPLRAGGGTYEQYF
clone_size: NA; v_call: TRBV18; cdr3_aa: CASSLVGDTGELFF
clone_size: NA; v_call: TRBV7-9; cdr3_aa: CASSSDRGYYGYTF
clone_size: NA; v_call: TRBV2; cdr3_aa: CASSEGRNSNQPQHF
clone_size: NA; v_call: TRBV18; cdr3_aa: CASSLDTYGYTF
clone_size: few; v_call: TRBV6-5; cdr3_aa: CASSYSEGSPAGYTF
clone_size: NA; v_call: TRBV6-4; cdr3_aa: CASSRTSGGSNEQFF
clone_size: NA; v_call: TRBV11-3; cdr3_aa: CASSLRWNTEAFF
clone_size: NA; v_call: TRBV11-2; cdr3_aa: CASSLADQAFF
clone_size: NA; v_call: TRBV19; cdr3_aa: CASSGGGGEPQHF
clone_size: NA; v_call: TRBV18; cdr3_aa: CASSYRGQRINTDTQYF
clone_size: once; v_call: TRBV7-2; cdr3_aa: CASSYRQGTYYEQYF
clone_size: NA; v_call: TRBV6-5; cdr3_aa: CASSMTGSNYEQYF
clone_size: NA; v_call: TRBV28; cdr3_aa: CASSSGPGEQFF
clone_size: NA; v_call: TRBV5-1; cdr3_aa: CASSHTPGQGLNYGYTF
clone_size: NA; v_call: TRBV6-1; cdr3_aa: CASSAYSYEQYF
clone_size: once; v_call: TRBV10-3; cdr3_aa: CAISGNSRDTQYF
clone_size: NA; v_call: TRBV25-1; cdr3_aa: CASRGGGNTEAFF
clone_size: NA; v_call: TRBV19; cdr3_aa: CASSVSGLAETQYF
clone_size: NA; v_call: TRBV7-9; cdr3_aa: CASSRLAAYEQYF